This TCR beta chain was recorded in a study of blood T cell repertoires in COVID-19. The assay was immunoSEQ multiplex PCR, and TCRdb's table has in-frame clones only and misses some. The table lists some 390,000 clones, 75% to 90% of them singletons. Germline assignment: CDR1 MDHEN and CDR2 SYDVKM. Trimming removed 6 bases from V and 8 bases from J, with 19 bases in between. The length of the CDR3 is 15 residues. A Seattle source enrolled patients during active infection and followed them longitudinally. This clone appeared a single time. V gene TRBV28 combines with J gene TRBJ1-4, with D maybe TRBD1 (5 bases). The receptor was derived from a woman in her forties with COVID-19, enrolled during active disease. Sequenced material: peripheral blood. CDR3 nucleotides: TGTGCCAGCAGCTTAAGTGTCAGGGTCGCCGAAAAACTGTTTTTT. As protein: CASSLSVRVAEKLFF.